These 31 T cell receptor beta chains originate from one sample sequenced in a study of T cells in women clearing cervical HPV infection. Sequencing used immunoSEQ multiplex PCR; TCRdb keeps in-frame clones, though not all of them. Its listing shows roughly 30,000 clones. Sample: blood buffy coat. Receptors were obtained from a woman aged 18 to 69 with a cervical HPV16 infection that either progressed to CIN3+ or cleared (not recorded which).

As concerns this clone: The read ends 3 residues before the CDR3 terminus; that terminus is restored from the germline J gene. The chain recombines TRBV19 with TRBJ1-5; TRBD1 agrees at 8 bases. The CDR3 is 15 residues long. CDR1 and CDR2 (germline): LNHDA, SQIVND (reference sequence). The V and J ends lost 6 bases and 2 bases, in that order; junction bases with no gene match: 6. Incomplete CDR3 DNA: TGTGCCAGTAGAGACAGGGGAGGGGGCAATCAGCCC. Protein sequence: CASRDRGGGNQP. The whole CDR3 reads CASRDRGGGNQPQHF. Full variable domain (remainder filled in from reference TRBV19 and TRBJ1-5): DGGITQSPKYLFRKEGQNVTLSCEQNLNHDAMYWYRQDPGQGLRLIYYSQIVNDFQKGDIAEGYSVSREKKESFPLTVTSAQKNPTAFYLCASRDRGGGNQPQHFGDGTRLSIL.

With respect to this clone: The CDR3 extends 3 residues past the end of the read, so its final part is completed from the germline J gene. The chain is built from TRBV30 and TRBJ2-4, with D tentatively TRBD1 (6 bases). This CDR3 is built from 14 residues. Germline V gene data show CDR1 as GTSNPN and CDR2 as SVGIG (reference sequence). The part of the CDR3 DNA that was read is TGTGCCTGGAGGACAGGACCTTCTAACTATGGT. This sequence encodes CAWRTGPSNYG. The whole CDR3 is CAWRTGPSNYGQYF.

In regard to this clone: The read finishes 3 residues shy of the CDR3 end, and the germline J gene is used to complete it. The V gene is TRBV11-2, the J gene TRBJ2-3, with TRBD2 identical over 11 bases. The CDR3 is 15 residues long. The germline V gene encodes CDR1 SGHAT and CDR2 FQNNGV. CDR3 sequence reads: CASSLGTSGKETQYF. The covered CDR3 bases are TGTGCCAGCAGCCTGGGGACTAGCGGCAAAGAGACG.

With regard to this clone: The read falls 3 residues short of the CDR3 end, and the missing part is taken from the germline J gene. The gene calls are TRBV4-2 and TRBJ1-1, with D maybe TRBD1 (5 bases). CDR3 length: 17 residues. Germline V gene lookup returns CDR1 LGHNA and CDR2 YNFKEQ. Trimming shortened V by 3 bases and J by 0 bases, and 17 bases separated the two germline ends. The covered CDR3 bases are TGTGCCAGCAGCCAGGTCTTCTCGAGGGGCCTGAACACTGAA. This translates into CASSQVFSRGLNTE. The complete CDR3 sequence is CASSQVFSRGLNTEAFF.

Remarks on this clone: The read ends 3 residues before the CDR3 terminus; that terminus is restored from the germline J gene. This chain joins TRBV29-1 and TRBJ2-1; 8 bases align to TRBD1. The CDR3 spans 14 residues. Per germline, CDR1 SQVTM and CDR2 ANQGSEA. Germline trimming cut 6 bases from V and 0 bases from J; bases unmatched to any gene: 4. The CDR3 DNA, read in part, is TGCAGCGTGGCACAGGGGGGCTCCTACAATGAG. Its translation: CSVAQGGSYNE. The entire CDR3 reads CSVAQGGSYNEQFF.

The CDR3 spells CASSLQNTEAFF. The CDR3 DNA, read in part, is TGTGCCAGCAGCTTACAGAACACTGAA. V and J are TRBV7-9 and TRBJ1-1; D is unclear. The sequence runs out 3 residues before the end of the CDR3; the remainder is reconstructed from the germline J gene. V gave up 2 bases and J gave up 1 base, with 2 bases separating them. The length of the CDR3 is 12 residues. The germline V gene has CDR1 SEHNR and CDR2 FQNEAQ (reference sequence).

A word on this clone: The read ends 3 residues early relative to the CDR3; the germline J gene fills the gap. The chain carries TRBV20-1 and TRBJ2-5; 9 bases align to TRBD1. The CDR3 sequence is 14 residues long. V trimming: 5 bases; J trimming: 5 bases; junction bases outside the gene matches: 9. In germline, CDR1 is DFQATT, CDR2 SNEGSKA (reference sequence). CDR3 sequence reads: CSAFTGGAGETQYF. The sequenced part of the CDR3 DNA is TGCAGTGCTTTTACAGGGGGCGCAGGGGAGACC.

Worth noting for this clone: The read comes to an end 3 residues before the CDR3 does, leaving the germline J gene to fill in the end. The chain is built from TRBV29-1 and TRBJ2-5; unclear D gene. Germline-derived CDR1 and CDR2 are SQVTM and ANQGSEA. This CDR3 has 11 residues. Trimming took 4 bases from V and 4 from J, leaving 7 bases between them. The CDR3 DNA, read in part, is TGCAGCGTTGTCTTCTCAGAGACC. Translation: CSVVFSET. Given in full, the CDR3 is CSVVFSETQYF.

CDR3 bases read: TGCGCCAGCGGACAGGGGATGAACACTGAA. It yields the protein CASGQGMNTE. Given in full, the CDR3 is CASGQGMNTEAFF. The chain recombines TRBV5-1 with TRBJ1-1; TRBD1 matches at 9 bases. Sequencing ends 3 residues short of the CDR3 end; the germline J gene provides the rest. The CDR3 runs 13 residues. The trim removed 7 bases at V and 0 bases at J, leaving 1 base unmatched. CDR1 and CDR2 (germline): SGHRS, YFSETQ.

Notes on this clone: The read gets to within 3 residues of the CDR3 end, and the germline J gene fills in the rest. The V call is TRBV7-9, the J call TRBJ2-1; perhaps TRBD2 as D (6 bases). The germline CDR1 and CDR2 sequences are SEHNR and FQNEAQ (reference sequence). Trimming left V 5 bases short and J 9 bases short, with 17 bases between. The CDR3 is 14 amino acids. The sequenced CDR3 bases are TGTGCCAGCAGCCTTAGCGGTGGCCTAGGTGAG. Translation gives CASSLSGGLGE. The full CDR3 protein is CASSLSGGLGEQFF.

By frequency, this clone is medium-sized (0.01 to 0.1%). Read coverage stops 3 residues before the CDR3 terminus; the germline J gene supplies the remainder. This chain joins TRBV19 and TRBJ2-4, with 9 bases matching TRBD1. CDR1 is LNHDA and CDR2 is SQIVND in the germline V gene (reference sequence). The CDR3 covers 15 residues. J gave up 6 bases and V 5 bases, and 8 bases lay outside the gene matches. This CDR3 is CASSDPGQGGNIQYF. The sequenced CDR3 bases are TGTGCCAGTAGTGACCCGGGACAGGGAGGAAACATT.

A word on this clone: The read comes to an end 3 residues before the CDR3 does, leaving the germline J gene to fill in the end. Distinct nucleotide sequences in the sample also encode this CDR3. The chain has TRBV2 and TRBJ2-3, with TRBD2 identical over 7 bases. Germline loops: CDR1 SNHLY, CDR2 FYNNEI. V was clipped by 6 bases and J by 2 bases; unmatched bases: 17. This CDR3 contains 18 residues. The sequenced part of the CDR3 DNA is TGTGCCAGCAGCTCTAACTCCATCCTAGCGGACCCCACAGATACG. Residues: CASSSNSILADPTDT. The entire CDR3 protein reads CASSSNSILADPTDTQYF.

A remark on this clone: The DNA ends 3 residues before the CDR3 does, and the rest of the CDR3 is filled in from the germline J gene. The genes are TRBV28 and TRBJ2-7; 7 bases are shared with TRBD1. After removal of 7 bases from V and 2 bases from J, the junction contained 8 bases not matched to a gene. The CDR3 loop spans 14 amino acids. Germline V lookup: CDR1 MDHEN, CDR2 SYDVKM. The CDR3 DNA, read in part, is TGTGCCAGCACCCCAAAGACAGGGCCCTACGAG. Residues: CASTPKTGPYE. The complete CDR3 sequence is CASTPKTGPYEQYF.

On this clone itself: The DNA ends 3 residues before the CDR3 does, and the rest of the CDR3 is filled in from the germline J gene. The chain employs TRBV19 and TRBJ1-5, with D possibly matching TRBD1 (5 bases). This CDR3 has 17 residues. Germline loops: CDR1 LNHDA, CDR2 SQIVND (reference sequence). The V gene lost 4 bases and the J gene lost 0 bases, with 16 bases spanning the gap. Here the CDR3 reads CASSNRTQRGSNQPQHF. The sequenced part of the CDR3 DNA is TGTGCCAGTAGTAACCGCACCCAGAGGGGTAGCAATCAGCCC.

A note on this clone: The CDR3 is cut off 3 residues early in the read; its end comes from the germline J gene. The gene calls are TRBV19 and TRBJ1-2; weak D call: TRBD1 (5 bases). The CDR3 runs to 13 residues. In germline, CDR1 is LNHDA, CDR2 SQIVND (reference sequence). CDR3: CASRAKGSGDYTF. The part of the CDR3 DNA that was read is TGTGCCAGTAGGGCAAAGGGGTCTGGTGAC.

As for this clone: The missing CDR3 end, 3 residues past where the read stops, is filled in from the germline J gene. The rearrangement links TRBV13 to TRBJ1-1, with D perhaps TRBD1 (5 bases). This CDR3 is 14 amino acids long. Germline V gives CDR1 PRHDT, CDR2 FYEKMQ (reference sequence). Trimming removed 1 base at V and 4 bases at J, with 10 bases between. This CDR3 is CASSLDGGGTEAFF. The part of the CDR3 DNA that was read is TGTGCCAGCAGCTTAGATGGGGGGGGCACTGAA.

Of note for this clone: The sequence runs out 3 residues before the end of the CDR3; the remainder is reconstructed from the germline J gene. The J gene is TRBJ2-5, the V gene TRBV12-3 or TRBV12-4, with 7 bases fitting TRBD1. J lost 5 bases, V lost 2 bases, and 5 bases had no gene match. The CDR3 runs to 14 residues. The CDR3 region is CASSLRTGEETQYF. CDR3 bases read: TGTGCCAGCAGTTTACGCACAGGGGAGGAGACC.

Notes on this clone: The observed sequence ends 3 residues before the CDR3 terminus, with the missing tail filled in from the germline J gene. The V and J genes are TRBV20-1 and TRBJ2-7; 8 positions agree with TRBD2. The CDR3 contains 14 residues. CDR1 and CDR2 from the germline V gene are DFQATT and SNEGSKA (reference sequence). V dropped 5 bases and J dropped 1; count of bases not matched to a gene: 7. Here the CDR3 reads CSAGVAGRSYEQYF. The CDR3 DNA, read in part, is TGCAGTGCTGGCGTAGCGGGGCGTTCCTACGAG.

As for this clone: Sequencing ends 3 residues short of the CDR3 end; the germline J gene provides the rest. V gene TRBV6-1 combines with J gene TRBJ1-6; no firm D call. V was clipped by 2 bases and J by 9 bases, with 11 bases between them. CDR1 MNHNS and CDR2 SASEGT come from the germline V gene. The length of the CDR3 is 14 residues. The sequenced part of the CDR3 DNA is TGTGCCAGCAGTGAATTGGAGGGTCGTTCACCC. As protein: CASSELEGRSP. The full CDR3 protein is CASSELEGRSPLHF.

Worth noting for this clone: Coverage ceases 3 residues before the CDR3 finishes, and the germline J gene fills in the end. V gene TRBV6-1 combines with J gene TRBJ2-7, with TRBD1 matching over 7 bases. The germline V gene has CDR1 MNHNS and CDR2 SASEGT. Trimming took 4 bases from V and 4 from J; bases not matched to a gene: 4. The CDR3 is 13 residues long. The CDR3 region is CASSARDRYEQYF. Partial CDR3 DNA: TGTGCCAGCAGTGCCCGGGACAGATACGAG.

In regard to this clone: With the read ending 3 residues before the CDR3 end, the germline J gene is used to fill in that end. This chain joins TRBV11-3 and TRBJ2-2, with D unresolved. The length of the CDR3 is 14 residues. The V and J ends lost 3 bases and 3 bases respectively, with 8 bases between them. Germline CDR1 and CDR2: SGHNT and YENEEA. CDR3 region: CASSFGSDTGELFF. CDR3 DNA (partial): TGTGCCAGCAGCTTTGGCAGTGACACCGGGGAG.

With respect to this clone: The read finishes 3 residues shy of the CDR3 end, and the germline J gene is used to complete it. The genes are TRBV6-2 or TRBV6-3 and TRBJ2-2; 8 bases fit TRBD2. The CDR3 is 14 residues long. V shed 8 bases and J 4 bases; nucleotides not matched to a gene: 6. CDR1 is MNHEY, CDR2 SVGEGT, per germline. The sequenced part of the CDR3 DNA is TGTGCCAGCGGTCCGGGACTAGTCACCGGGGAG. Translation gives CASGPGLVTGE. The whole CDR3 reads CASGPGLVTGELFF.

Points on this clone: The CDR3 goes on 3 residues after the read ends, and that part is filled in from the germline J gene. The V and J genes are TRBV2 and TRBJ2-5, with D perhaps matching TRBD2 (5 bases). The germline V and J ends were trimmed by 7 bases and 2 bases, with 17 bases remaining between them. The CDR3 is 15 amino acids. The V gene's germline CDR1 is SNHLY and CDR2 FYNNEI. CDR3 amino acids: CASTTGVLGQETQYF. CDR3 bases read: TGTGCCAGCACCACCGGGGTTCTGGGGCAAGAGACC.

The covered CDR3 bases are TGCGCCAGCAGCCCACAGACTAGCGGGAGGATTGTCGGAACCTACGAG. Its translation: CASSPQTSGRIVGTYE. In full, the CDR3 is CASSPQTSGRIVGTYEQYF. V is TRBV5-1 and J is TRBJ2-7, with TRBD2 identical over 13 bases. The read finishes 3 residues shy of the CDR3 end, and the germline J gene is used to complete it. The CDR3 has 19 residues. V shed 4 bases, J shed 2 bases, and the junction held 15 bases outside the gene matches. Germline V gene sequence: CDR1 SGHRS, CDR2 YFSETQ.

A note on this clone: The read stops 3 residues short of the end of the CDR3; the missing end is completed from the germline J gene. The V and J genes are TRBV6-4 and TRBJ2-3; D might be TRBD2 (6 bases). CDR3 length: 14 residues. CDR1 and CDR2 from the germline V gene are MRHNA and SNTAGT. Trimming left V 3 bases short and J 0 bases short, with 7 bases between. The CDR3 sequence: CASSELASTDTQYF. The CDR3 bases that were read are TGTGCCAGCAGTGAACTAGCTAGCACAGATACG.

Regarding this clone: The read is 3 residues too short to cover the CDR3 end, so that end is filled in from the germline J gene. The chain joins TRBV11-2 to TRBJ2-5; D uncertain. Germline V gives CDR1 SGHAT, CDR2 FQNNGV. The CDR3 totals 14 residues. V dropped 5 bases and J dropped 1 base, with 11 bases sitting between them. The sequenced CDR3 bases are TGTGCCAGCAGCCCATCTCCGGTCCAAGAGACC. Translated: CASSPSPVQET. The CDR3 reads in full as CASSPSPVQETQYF. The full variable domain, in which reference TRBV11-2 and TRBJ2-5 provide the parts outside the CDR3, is EAGVAQSPRYKIIEKRQSVAFWCNPISGHATLYWYQQILGQGPKLLIQFQNNGVVDDSQLPKDRFSAERLKGVDSTLKIQPAKLEDSAVYLCASSPSPVQETQYFGPGTRLLVL.

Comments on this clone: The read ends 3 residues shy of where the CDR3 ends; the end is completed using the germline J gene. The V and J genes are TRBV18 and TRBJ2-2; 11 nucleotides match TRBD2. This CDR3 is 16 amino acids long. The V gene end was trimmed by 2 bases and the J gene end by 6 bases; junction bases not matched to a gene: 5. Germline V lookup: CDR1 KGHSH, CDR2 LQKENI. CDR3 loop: CASSPRLAGGPGELFF. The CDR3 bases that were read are TGTGCCAGCTCACCAAGGCTAGCGGGAGGCCCCGGGGAG.

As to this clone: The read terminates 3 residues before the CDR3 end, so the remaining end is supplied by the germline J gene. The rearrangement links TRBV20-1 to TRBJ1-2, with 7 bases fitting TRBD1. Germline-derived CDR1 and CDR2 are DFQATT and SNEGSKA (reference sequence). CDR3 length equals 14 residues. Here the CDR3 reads CSASDITGVRGYTF. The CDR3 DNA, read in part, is TGCAGTGCTAGCGATATAACAGGGGTTAGAGGC.

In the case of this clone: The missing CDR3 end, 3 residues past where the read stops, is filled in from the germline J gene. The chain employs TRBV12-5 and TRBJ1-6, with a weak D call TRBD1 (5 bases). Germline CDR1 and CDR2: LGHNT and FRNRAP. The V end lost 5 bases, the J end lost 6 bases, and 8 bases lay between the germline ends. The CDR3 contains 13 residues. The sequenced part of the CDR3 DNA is TGTGCTAGTGGTATGACAGCTAATTCACCC. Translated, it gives CASGMTANSP. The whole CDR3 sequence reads CASGMTANSPLHF.

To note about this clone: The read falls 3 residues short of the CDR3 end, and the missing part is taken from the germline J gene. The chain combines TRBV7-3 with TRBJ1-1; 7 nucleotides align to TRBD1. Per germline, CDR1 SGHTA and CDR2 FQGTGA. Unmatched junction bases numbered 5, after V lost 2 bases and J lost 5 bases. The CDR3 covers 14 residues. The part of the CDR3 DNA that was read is TGTGCCAGCAGCTTACAGGGGGAAGGAACTGAA. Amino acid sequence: CASSLQGEGTE. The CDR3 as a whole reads CASSLQGEGTEAFF.

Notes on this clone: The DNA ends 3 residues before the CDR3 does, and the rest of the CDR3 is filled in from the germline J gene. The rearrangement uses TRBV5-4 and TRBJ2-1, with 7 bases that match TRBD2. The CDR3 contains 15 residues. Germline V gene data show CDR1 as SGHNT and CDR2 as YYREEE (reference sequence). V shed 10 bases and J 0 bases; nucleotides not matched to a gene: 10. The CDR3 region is CACGSGGSSYNEQFF. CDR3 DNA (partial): TGTGCCTGCGGGAGCGGAGGGAGCTCCTACAATGAG.